Listed below are T cell receptor beta chains from one sample, sequenced in a study of T cell repertoires in cytomegalovirus infection. TCRdb redid the calling of the reads with MiXCR, one entry per CDR3 protein. There are hundreds of thousands of distinct CDR3 sequences in the sample; over 9% occur only once, and about a tenth lies in the top ten. Sequencing was done on a sample of PBMCs. These receptors came from a human donor in good health (CMV status not recorded). Some clones in this sample may be carry-over from other donors' samples. CDR3s include the opening cysteine and the closing phenylalanine or tryptophan. A D gene is named only where the DNA matches it firmly. Size tells how often a clone was seen (once, few, many) or the class of an expanded clone, and some rows leave it out.

cdr3_aa | cdr3_nt | cdr3_length | j_call | v_call | clone_size | d_call
CASSLVLPVYEQYF | TGCGCCAGCAGCTTGGTTTTACCCGTCTACGAGCAGTACTTC | 14 | TRBJ2-7 | TRBV5-1 | many | .
CASSLFSTGELFF | TGCGCCAGCAGCTTGTTCTCCACCGGGGAGCTGTTTTTT | 13 | TRBJ2-2 | TRBV5-1 | many | .
CASSSRGAYEQYF | TGTGCCAGCAGCTCCCGGGGGGCCTACGAGCAGTACTTC | 13 | TRBJ2-7 | TRBV6-2/TRBV6-3 | . | TRBD2
CASTSFVGTGNTIYF | TGCGCCAGCACCTCTTTTGTGGGTACTGGAAACACCATATATTTT | 15 | TRBJ1-3 | TRBV4-1 | . | .
CASTDRGPITEAFF | TGTGCCAGTACCGACAGGGGGCCTATCACTGAAGCTTTCTTT | 14 | TRBJ1-1 | TRBV19 | many | TRBD1
CASSIDLAVYNEQFF | TGTGCCAGTAGTATAGATCTAGCGGTCTACAATGAGCAGTTCTTC | 15 | TRBJ2-1 | TRBV19 | few | TRBD2
CASSYDRGRPGIYEQYF | TGTGCCAGCAGTTACGACAGGGGACGGCCTGGGATCTACGAGCAGTACTTC | 17 | TRBJ2-7 | TRBV6-6 | many | TRBD1
CASSRDQNTEAFF | TGTGCCAGCAGTCGGGACCAGAACACTGAAGCTTTCTTT | 13 | TRBJ1-1 | TRBV12-3/TRBV12-4 | many | .
CASSLQGAEQFF | TGTGCCAGCAGCTTGCAGGGGGCTGAGCAGTTCTTC | 12 | TRBJ2-1 | TRBV7-9 | many | TRBD1
CASSQATFWDRGPGANVLTF | TGTGCCAGCAGCCAAGCAACCTTCTGGGACAGGGGCCCTGGGGCCAACGTCCTGACTTTC | 20 | TRBJ2-6 | TRBV14 | many | TRBD1
CASSPQGAPSYEQYF | TGTGCCAGCTCACCCCAAGGGGCCCCCTCCTACGAGCAGTACTTC | 15 | TRBJ2-7 | TRBV18 | . | .
CASRSGTGSSNTQYF | TGTGCCAGCAGGTCCGGGACAGGCAGCTCGAATACGCAGTATTTT | 15 | TRBJ2-3 | TRBV6-5 | many | TRBD1
CASSFLTGTSYEQYF | TGTGCCAGCAGCTTTCTTACCGGGACCTCCTACGAGCAGTACTTC | 15 | TRBJ2-7 | TRBV11-2 | many | .
CSGPPLAGGARTQYF | TGCAGCGGGCCACCACTAGCGGGAGGGGCCAGGACCCAGTACTTC | 15 | TRBJ2-5 | TRBV29-1 | many | TRBD2
CASSVNTGNEKLFF | TGTGCCAGCAGCGTCAATACAGGGAACGAAAAACTGTTTTTT | 14 | TRBJ1-4 | TRBV7-8 | many | .
CSARLAGDHEQFF | TGCAGTGCTAGACTAGCGGGAGATCATGAGCAGTTCTTC | 13 | TRBJ2-1 | TRBV20-1 | . | TRBD2
CASSVPGQGPNEQYF | TGTGCCAGCAGCGTTCCGGGACAGGGGCCCAACGAGCAGTACTTC | 15 | TRBJ2-7 | TRBV7-2 | many | TRBD1
CASSQLSRGYNEQFF | TGTGCCAGCAGCCAGCTTAGCAGGGGGTACAATGAGCAGTTCTTC | 15 | TRBJ2-1 | TRBV4-2 | many | TRBD1
CASSPGLAEGGEQFF | TGTGCCAGCAGCCCGGGACTAGCGGAAGGGGGTGAGCAGTTCTTC | 15 | TRBJ2-1 | TRBV7-3 | many | TRBD2
CASSPTLGTSGGTDTQYF | TGTGCCAGCAGCCCAACCCTCGGGACTAGCGGGGGAACAGATACGCAGTATTTT | 18 | TRBJ2-3 | TRBV7-3 | many | TRBD2
CAVGPGESGQETQYF | TGTGCCGTTGGCCCGGGGGAGTCAGGACAAGAGACCCAGTACTTC | 15 | TRBJ2-5 | TRBV6-1 | few | .
CASSEAYTQYF | TGTGCCAGCAGTGAAGCCTATACGCAGTATTTT | 11 | TRBJ2-3 | TRBV2 | many | .
CASSHSTGNNEQFF | TGTGCCAGCAGTCATTCCACAGGGAACAATGAGCAGTTCTTC | 14 | TRBJ2-1 | TRBV6-1 | many | .
CSARGREAKNIQYF | TGCAGTGCTAGGGGCAGGGAGGCCAAAAACATTCAGTACTTC | 14 | TRBJ2-4 | TRBV20-1 | many | .
CASNLVVTYTEAFF | TGTGCCAGCAACTTGGTGGTCACATACACTGAAGCTTTCTTT | 14 | TRBJ1-1 | TRBV7-9 | many | .
CSASPPTTHEQFF | TGCAGTGCTAGCCCGCCGACCACTCATGAGCAGTTCTTC | 13 | TRBJ2-1 | TRBV20-1 | many | .
CASSYSGLAGLAKNIQYF | TGTGCCAGCAGTTACAGTGGACTAGCGGGGCTAGCCAAAAACATTCAGTACTTC | 18 | TRBJ2-4 | TRBV12-3/TRBV12-4 | many | TRBD2
CASSLSGPGANYGYTF | TGTGCCAGCAGTTTGTCCGGGCCGGGAGCTAACTATGGCTACACCTTC | 16 | TRBJ1-2 | TRBV12-3/TRBV12-4 | many | .
CATSREVEGTEAFF | TGTGCCACCAGCAGAGAGGTGGAGGGAACTGAAGCTTTCTTT | 14 | TRBJ1-1 | TRBV15 | . | .
CASSPTPAGETQYF | TGTGCCAGCTCGCCTACTCCGGCAGGGGAGACCCAGTACTTC | 14 | TRBJ2-5 | TRBV18 | many | .
CASSPFRGTDTQYF | TGTGCCAGCAGCCCCTTCCGCGGCACAGATACGCAGTATTTT | 14 | TRBJ2-3 | TRBV3-1 | few | .
CASSTDRGQSGNTIYF | TGTGCCAGCAGCACGGACAGGGGGCAATCTGGAAACACCATATATTTT | 16 | TRBJ1-3 | TRBV7-9 | many | TRBD1
CSARGGGGAETQYF | TGCAGTGCTAGAGGCGGAGGGGGCGCGGAGACCCAGTACTTC | 14 | TRBJ2-5 | TRBV20-1 | . | .
CASSVETGGRTEAFF | TGCGCCAGCAGCGTCGAAACAGGGGGCCGGACTGAAGCTTTCTTT | 15 | TRBJ1-1 | TRBV5-1 | many | TRBD1
CASSAGGSQPQHF | TGTGCCAGTAGTGCAGGGGGTAGTCAGCCCCAGCATTTT | 13 | TRBJ1-5 | TRBV19 | many | TRBD1